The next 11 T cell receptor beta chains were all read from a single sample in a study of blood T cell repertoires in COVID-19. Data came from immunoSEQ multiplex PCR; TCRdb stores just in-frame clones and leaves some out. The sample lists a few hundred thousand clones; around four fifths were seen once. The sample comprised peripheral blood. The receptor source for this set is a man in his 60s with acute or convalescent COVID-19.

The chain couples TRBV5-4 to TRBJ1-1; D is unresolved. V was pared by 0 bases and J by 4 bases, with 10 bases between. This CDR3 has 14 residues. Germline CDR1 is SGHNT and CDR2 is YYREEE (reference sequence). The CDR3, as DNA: TGTGCCAGCAGCTTGGGGGGTGGGAGCACTGAAGCTTTCTTT. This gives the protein CASSLGGGSTEAFF. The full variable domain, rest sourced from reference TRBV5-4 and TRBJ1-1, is ETGVTQSPTHLIKTRGQQVTLRCSSQSGHNTVSWYQQALGQGPQFIFQYYREEENGRGNFPPRFSGLQFPNYSSELNVNALELDDSALYLCASSLGGGSTEAFFGQGTRLTVV.

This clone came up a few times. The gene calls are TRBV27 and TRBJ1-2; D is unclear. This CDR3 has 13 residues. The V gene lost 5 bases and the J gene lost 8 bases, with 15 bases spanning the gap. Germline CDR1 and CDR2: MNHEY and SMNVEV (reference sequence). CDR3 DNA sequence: TGTGCCAGCAGTCCCGCCGGGAGCGGGGGCTACACCTTC. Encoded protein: CASSPAGSGGYTF.

CDR3 nucleotide sequence: TGTGCCAGCAGCCCCCACCGGGGCGGGAGGAGCTCCTACAATGAGCAGTTCTTC. Translating gives CASSPHRGGRSSYNEQFF. The genes are TRBV3-1 (or the pseudogene TRBV3-2) and TRBJ2-1; 8 bases line up with TRBD2. The CDR3 totals 18 residues. Germline V lookup: CDR1 LGHDT, CDR2 YNNKEL (reference sequence). The junction had 11 bases not matched to a gene; V was cut back by 4 bases and J by 0 bases.

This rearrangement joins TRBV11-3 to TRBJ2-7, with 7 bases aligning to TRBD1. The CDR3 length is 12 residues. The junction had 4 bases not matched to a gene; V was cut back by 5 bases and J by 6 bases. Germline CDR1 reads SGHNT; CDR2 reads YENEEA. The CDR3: CASSKWTGEQYF. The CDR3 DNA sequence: TGTGCCAGCAGCAAATGGACAGGCGAGCAGTACTTC.

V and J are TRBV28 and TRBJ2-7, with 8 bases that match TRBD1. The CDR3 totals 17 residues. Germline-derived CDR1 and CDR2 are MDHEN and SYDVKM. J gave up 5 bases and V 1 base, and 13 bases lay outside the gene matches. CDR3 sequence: CASSLFTPGTGNDEQYF. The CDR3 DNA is TGTGCCAGCAGTTTATTCACTCCCGGGACAGGTAACGACGAGCAGTACTTC.

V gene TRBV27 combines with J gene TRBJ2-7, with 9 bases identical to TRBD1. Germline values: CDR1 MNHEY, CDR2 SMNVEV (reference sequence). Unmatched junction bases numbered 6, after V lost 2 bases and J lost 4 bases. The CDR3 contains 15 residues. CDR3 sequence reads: CASSLLTGGGYEQYF. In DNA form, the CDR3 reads TGTGCCAGCAGTTTACTCACAGGGGGCGGGTACGAGCAGTACTTC.

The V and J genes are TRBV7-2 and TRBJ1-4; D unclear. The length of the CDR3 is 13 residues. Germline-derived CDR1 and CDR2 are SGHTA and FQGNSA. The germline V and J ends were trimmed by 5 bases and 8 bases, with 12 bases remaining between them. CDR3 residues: CASSLPGLEKLFF. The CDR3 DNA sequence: TGTGCCAGCAGCCTCCCAGGTCTCGAAAAACTGTTTTTT.

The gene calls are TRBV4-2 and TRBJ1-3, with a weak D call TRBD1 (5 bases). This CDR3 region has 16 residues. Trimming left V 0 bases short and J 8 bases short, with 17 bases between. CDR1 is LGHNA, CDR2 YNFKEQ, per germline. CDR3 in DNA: TGTGCCAGCAGCCAAGAAGGCGCAGGGTCGCTTGACACCATATATTTT. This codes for CASSQEGAGSLDTIYF.

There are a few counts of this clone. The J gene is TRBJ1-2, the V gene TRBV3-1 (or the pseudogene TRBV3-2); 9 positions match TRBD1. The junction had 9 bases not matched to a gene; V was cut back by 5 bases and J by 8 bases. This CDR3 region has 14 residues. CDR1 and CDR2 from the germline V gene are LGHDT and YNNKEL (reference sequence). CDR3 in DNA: TGTGCCAGCAGCTGGCGGGACAGGGCTATCGGCTACACCTTC. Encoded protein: CASSWRDRAIGYTF.

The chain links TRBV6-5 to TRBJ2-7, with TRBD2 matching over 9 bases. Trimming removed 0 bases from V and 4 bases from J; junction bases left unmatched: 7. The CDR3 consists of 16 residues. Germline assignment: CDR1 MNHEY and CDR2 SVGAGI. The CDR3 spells CASSYSLAGTGYEQYF. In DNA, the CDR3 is TGTGCCAGCAGTTACTCGCTAGCGGGAACTGGTTACGAGCAGTACTTC.

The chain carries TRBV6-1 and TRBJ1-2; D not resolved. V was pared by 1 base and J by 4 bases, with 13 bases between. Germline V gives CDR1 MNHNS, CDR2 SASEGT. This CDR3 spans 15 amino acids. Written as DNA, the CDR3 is TGTGCCAGCAGTGAAGTCGCCGGGTCTGGCTATGGCTACACCTTC. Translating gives CASSEVAGSGYGYTF.